What follows are 3 T cell receptor beta chains derived from one specimen sequenced in a study of tumor-infiltrating lymphocytes in localized non-small cell lung cancer. Profiled with immunoSEQ multiplex PCR; TCRdb holds only in-frame clones, not every one. Here the sample spans approximately 13,000 clones, 70% to 90% being singletons. The sequenced material came from uninvolved lung tissue not adjacent to the tumor. The receptors shown here come from a human donor with non-small cell lung cancer.

This rearrangement joins TRBV4-1 to TRBJ2-3; 10 bases align to TRBD1. CDR1 and CDR2 (germline): MGHRA, YSYEKL. The CDR3 runs to 16 residues. The V segment lost 4 bases and the J segment 5 bases; nucleotides outside the gene matches: 9. In nucleotides, the CDR3 is TGCGCCAGCAGCCTCCCGCCGGGACAGGGGAAAGATACGCAGTATTTT. As protein: CASSLPPGQGKDTQYF.

The chain employs TRBV11-1 and TRBJ2-1, with no clear D. Trimming removed 1 base from V and 4 bases from J, with 8 bases in between. Germline lookup yields CDR1 SGHAT and CDR2 FQDESV (reference sequence). This CDR3 spans 14 amino acids. CDR3 nucleotide sequence: TGTGCCAGCAGCTTAGGTTCGAGTTACAATGAGCAGTTCTTC. Amino acids: CASSLGSSYNEQFF. Variable domain in full (rest from reference TRBV11-1 and TRBJ2-1): EAEVAQSPRYKITEKSQAVAFWCDPISGHATLYWYRQILGQGPELLVQFQDESVVDDSQLPKDRFSAERLKGVDSTLKIQPAELGDSAMYLCASSLGSSYNEQFFGPGTRLTVL.

The chain combines TRBV6-4 with TRBJ1-2; 7 nucleotides align to TRBD1. Losses at the gene ends were 3 bases for V and 8 bases for J; bases not matched to a gene: 6. Germline loops: CDR1 MRHNA, CDR2 SNTAGT. The CDR3 covers 13 residues. CDR3 bases: TGTGCCAGCAGTGATCGGGACAGTGACGGCTACACCTTC. Protein product: CASSDRDSDGYTF.